Each of the 29 T cell receptor beta chains below was sequenced from the same sample in a study of blood T cell repertoires in COVID-19. The protocol was immunoSEQ multiplex PCR, while the TCRdb copy is restricted to in-frame clones and leaves out a portion. The data show some 530,000 clones, approximately 85% seen once. The source material was peripheral blood. The receptor set was obtained from a human donor in a cohort sampled during active COVID-19.

Comment on this clone: This specimen includes other DNA sequences encoding the same CDR3. This rearrangement joins TRBV9 to TRBJ2-5; D might be TRBD2 (7 bases). Germline CDR1 SGDLS, CDR2 YYNGEE. V lost 0 bases and J lost 4, with 10 bases in between. The CDR3 is made up of 14 amino acids. The CDR3 DNA reads as TGTGCCAGCAGCGTAGCCGGGGGGCCAGAGACCCAGTACTTC. This gives the protein CASSVAGGPETQYF.

Turning to this clone: The junction and the germline gene differ at one end; a read error may be behind it. The chain couples TRBV15 to TRBJ1-2; 7 bases fit TRBD1. CDR1 and CDR2 from the germline V gene are LNHNV and YYDKDF (reference sequence). This CDR3 region has 13 residues. In DNA form, the CDR3 reads TGTGCCACCAGCGGAGACAGGGTCACTGGCTACACCTTC. Translated, it gives CATSGDRVTGYTF.

The chain joins TRBV6-5 to TRBJ2-5, with 10 bases lining up with TRBD1. CDR1 and CDR2 (germline): MNHEY, SVGAGI. The CDR3 totals 13 residues. V lost 5 bases to trimming and J lost 5 bases; unmatched junction nucleotides: 2. Here the CDR3 DNA reads TGTGCCAGCAGTACGGACAGGGGGGAGACCCAGTACTTC. Amino acid sequence: CASSTDRGETQYF.

This chain uses TRBV29-1 with TRBJ1-2; tentative D call: TRBD1 (5 bases). Germline-derived CDR1 and CDR2 are SQVTM and ANQGSEA. The CDR3 is 13 residues long. Trimming stripped 1 base from V and 4 bases from J, with 10 bases between. CDR3 in amino acids: CSVEAGWGYGYTF. CDR3 nucleotides: TGCAGCGTTGAAGCAGGGTGGGGCTATGGCTACACCTTC. The complete variable domain, with remaining parts taken from reference TRBV29-1 and TRBJ1-2, reads SAVISQKPSRDICQRGTSLTIQCQVDSQVTMMFWYRQQPGQSLTLIATANQGSEATYESGFVIDKFPISRPNLTFSTLTVSNMSPEDSSIYLCSVEAGWGYGYTFGSGTRLTVV.

This chain joins TRBV5-5 and TRBJ2-5; a possible D gene is TRBD1 (6 bases). The CDR3 contains 15 residues. Trimming took off 2 bases at V and 3 bases at J, with 14 bases between the two ends. The V gene's germline CDR1 is SGHKS and CDR2 YYEKEE (reference sequence). The CDR3 loop reads CASSFRGNAEETQYF. CDR3 coding DNA: TGTGCCAGCAGCTTTAGGGGGAATGCTGAAGAGACCCAGTACTTC.

The chain uses TRBV11-2 and TRBJ2-1; TRBD1 agrees at 7 bases. The germline V gene encodes CDR1 SGHAT and CDR2 FQNNGV. There are 17 residues in the CDR3. J lost 4 bases, V lost 5 bases, and 14 bases had no gene match. The DNA of the CDR3 is TGTGCCAGCAGCCCGTACGGGACAGCACTTCCTTACAATGAGCAGTTCTTC. As protein: CASSPYGTALPYNEQFF.

This clone was seen more than once but under ten times. This rearrangement joins TRBV13 to TRBJ1-4; TRBD1 matches at 9 bases. J gave up 8 bases and V 5 bases, and 9 bases lay outside the gene matches. This CDR3 has 15 amino acids. The germline V gene has CDR1 PRHDT and CDR2 FYEKMQ (reference sequence). This CDR3 is CASSHTGGAGEKLFF. DNA of the CDR3: TGTGCCAGCAGCCACACAGGGGGCGCTGGAGAAAAACTGTTTTTT.

The rearrangement links TRBV18 to TRBJ1-2, with D tentatively TRBD1 (5 bases). Germline assignment: CDR1 KGHSH and CDR2 LQKENI. The V gene lost 2 bases and the J gene lost 5 bases, with 9 bases spanning the gap. This CDR3 contains 13 residues. This CDR3 reads CASSPTTEYGYTF. In DNA, the CDR3 is TGTGCCAGCTCACCAACGACAGAGTATGGCTACACCTTC. The whole variable domain, filled in from reference TRBV18 and TRBJ1-2, reads NAGVMQNPRHLVRRRGQEARLRCSPMKGHSHVYWYRQLPEEGLKFMVYLQKENIIDESGMPKERFSAEFPKEGPSILRIQQVVRGDSAAYFCASSPTTEYGYTFGSGTRLTVV.

This chain uses TRBV28 with TRBJ1-3; 11 bases align to TRBD1. Per germline, CDR1 MDHEN and CDR2 SYDVKM. The CDR3 covers 16 residues. Losses at the gene ends were 1 base for V and 9 bases for J; bases not matched to a gene: 8. CDR3 residues: CASSLSVRTGGFTIYF. CDR3 nucleotide sequence: TGTGCCAGCAGTTTATCGGTTCGGACAGGGGGCTTCACCATATATTTT.

The V gene is TRBV5-5, the J gene TRBJ2-5, with 9 nucleotides matching TRBD1. CDR3 size: 14 residues. The ends lost 4 bases at V and 4 bases at J; junction bases unmatched: 5. Per the germline V gene, CDR1 is SGHKS and CDR2 is YYEKEE (reference sequence). Here the CDR3 reads CASSGSTGGETQYF. The CDR3 coding sequence is TGTGCCAGCAGCGGCTCGACAGGGGGAGAGACCCAGTACTTC.

The rearrangement uses TRBV7-9 and TRBJ2-5; 7 bases line up with TRBD1. V shed 5 bases and J 3 bases; nucleotides not matched to a gene: 12. Germline CDR1 reads SEHNR; CDR2 reads FQNEAQ (reference sequence). This CDR3 is built from 16 residues. The CDR3 DNA sequence: TGTGCCAGCAGCCCGCGGCCGGGACAGAGGAAAGAGACCCAGTACTTC. Amino acids: CASSPRPGQRKETQYF.

The chain uses TRBV14 and TRBJ1-4, with unresolved D. Looked up from germline, CDR1 is SGHDN and CDR2 is FVKESK. CDR3 size: 13 residues. The ends were cut back, 4 bases at V and 8 bases at J, with 11 bases in the middle. The CDR3 sequence is CASSRGPREKLFF. In nucleotides, the CDR3 is TGTGCCAGCAGCCGAGGGCCCCGCGAAAAACTGTTTTTT.

Only one count was recorded for this clone. The V and J genes are TRBV2 and TRBJ2-2; the D is unclear. Germline V gives CDR1 SNHLY, CDR2 FYNNEI. V dropped 6 bases and J dropped 4 bases, with 6 bases sitting between them. The CDR3 runs to 12 residues. CDR3 nucleotide sequence: TGTGCCAGCAGCCGGTCCACCGGGGAGCTGTTTTTT. It codes for CASSRSTGELFF.

This chain uses TRBV9 with TRBJ1-3, with 7 bases aligning to TRBD1. CDR1 SGDLS and CDR2 YYNGEE come from the germline V gene. The CDR3 extends over 15 amino acids. Trimming at V came to 4 bases and at J to 0 bases, leaving 4 bases not matched to a gene. CDR3 loop: CASSPGDSSGNTIYF. CDR3 sequence (DNA): TGTGCCAGCAGCCCCGGGGACAGCTCTGGAAACACCATATATTTT.

J is TRBJ1-4 and V is TRBV6-5; 7 positions match TRBD1. The CDR3 extends over 14 amino acids. V dropped 2 bases and J dropped 5; count of bases not matched to a gene: 2. The germline V gene encodes CDR1 MNHEY and CDR2 SVGAGI. The DNA for the CDR3 is TGTGCCAGCAGTTACGCGGGACAGAATGAAAAACTGTTTTTT. Amino acid sequence: CASSYAGQNEKLFF.

This clone occurred once. This chain uses TRBV2 with TRBJ1-3; D is undetermined. V lost 6 bases to trimming and J lost 0 bases, with 9 bases between them. This CDR3 contains 14 residues. Germline V gene lookup returns CDR1 SNHLY and CDR2 FYNNEI. CDR3 amino acids: CASRTTSSGNTIYF. Here the CDR3 DNA reads TGTGCCAGCAGGACGACAAGCTCTGGAAACACCATATATTTT.

V is TRBV5-1 and J is TRBJ1-1, with 10 bases fitting TRBD1. Trimming at V came to 4 bases and at J to 0 bases, leaving 0 bases not matched to a gene. This CDR3 comprises 14 residues. CDR1 is SGHRS, CDR2 YFSETQ, per germline. The CDR3 sequence is CASSGTGVNTEAFF. The CDR3 region has the DNA TGCGCCAGCAGCGGGACAGGGGTGAACACTGAAGCTTTCTTT.

This rearrangement joins TRBV5-1 to TRBJ1-2; 9 nucleotides agree with TRBD1. The CDR3 contains 18 residues. V was clipped by 4 bases and J by 5 bases; unmatched bases: 18. CDR1 and CDR2 from the germline V gene are SGHRS and YFSETQ. DNA of the CDR3: TGCGCCAGCAGCAGAAACCGGGACAGGGTTAACGAGGGGTATGGCTACACCTTC. This encodes CASSRNRDRVNEGYGYTF.

The chain links TRBV4-1 to TRBJ1-2; D is uncertain. Per the germline V gene, CDR1 is MGHRA and CDR2 is YSYEKL. This CDR3 is 14 amino acids long. V was shortened by 0 bases and J by 2 bases, with 7 bases between the two germline ends. As DNA, the CDR3 is TGCGCCAGCAGCCAAGAGGGAGGGAACTATGGCTACACCTTC. It yields the protein CASSQEGGNYGYTF.

The chain is built from TRBV5-8 and TRBJ2-7; 11 bases agree with TRBD2. This CDR3 comprises 17 residues. Germline CDR1 reads SGHTS; CDR2 reads YDEGEE. V shed 2 bases and J 2 bases; nucleotides not matched to a gene: 9. DNA for the CDR3: TGTGCCAGCAGCTTAGCCTTTGGACTAGCGGGTACCTACGAGCAGTACTTC. It encodes CASSLAFGLAGTYEQYF.

The sample holds a few counts of this clone. The V call is TRBV29-1, the J call TRBJ2-7; 8 bases agree with TRBD1. From germline, CDR1 is SQVTM and CDR2 ANQGSEA. The CDR3 sequence is 13 residues long. With 3 bases clipped from V and 7 bases from J, the junction kept 8 bases outside the gene matches. DNA of the CDR3: TGCAGCGTTGAGAAGCAGGGGGCGGGGGAGCAGTACTTC. Translated, it gives CSVEKQGAGEQYF.

In DNA form, the CDR3 reads TGTGCCAGCAGTGCCCCCTCAGGCAGGGTGGACTATGGCTACACCTTC. Its translation is CASSAPSGRVDYGYTF. The J gene is TRBJ1-2, the V gene TRBV25-1; D possibly corresponds to TRBD1 (5 bases). The CDR3 spans 16 residues. The germline V gene has CDR1 MGHDK and CDR2 SYGVNS. Trimming removed 4 bases from V and 3 bases from J, with 18 bases in between.

The chain has TRBV27 and TRBJ2-1; the D gene is possibly TRBD2 (6 bases). This CDR3 region has 14 residues. From germline, CDR1 is MNHEY and CDR2 SMNVEV (reference sequence). With 4 bases removed from V and 4 bases from J, the gap between germline ends came to 11 bases. This CDR3 is CASSSGLPYNEQFF. In nucleotides, the CDR3 is TGTGCCAGCAGTTCGGGACTGCCATACAATGAGCAGTTCTTC.

The chain couples TRBV5-4 to TRBJ2-5; D not certain. Germline lookup yields CDR1 SGHNT and CDR2 YYREEE (reference sequence). V was pared by 0 bases and J by 2 bases, with 17 bases between. This CDR3 spans 17 amino acids. The CDR3 bases are TGTGCCAGCAGCTTGGGCCCTAGAGGAAGGAAACAAGAGACCCAGTACTTC. Translating gives CASSLGPRGRKQETQYF.

This chain uses TRBV5-4 with TRBJ2-3; 9 nucleotides align to TRBD2. The germline V gene has CDR1 SGHNT and CDR2 YYREEE (reference sequence). This CDR3 comprises 17 residues. Trimming cost V 5 bases and J 2 bases; bases outside gene matches: 12. CDR3 sequence (DNA): TGTGCCAGCAGTCGGGGCGGGGCTAGCGGGAACACAGATACGCAGTATTTT. This encodes CASSRGGASGNTDTQYF.

This clone has just one count. The V and J genes are TRBV29-1 and TRBJ1-1; 8 bases map to TRBD1. The CDR3 covers 11 residues. Germline loops: CDR1 SQVTM, CDR2 ANQGSEA. CDR3 bases: TGCAGTCAAAGGCAGGGGGCGTCGACTTTCTTT. It translates to CSQRQGASTFF.

The CDR3 sequence: CASRKGQQYEKLFF. The CDR3 DNA reads as TGTGCCAGTAGGAAGGGACAGCAATATGAAAAACTGTTTTTT. V is TRBV19 and J is TRBJ1-4, with 7 nucleotides matching TRBD1. This CDR3 comprises 14 residues. V shed 6 bases, J shed 6 bases, and the junction held 7 bases outside the gene matches. CDR1 and CDR2 from the germline V gene are LNHDA and SQIVND (reference sequence).

The chain has TRBV5-1 and TRBJ2-6; 9 bases map to TRBD1. Germline CDR1 reads SGHRS; CDR2 reads YFSETQ. The CDR3 is made up of 18 amino acids. V was clipped by 4 bases and J by 2 bases; unmatched bases: 10. The CDR3 DNA follows: TGCGCCAGCAGCGATCCGGGACAGGGAGGACCTGGGGCCAACGTCCTGACTTTC. Protein product: CASSDPGQGGPGANVLTF.

The V and J genes are TRBV19 and TRBJ1-5; D may be TRBD1 (5 bases). The CDR3 consists of 13 residues. The V gene's germline CDR1 is LNHDA and CDR2 SQIVND (reference sequence). Trimming shortened V by 5 bases and J by 5 bases, and 10 bases separated the two germline ends. In DNA form, the CDR3 reads TGTGCCAGTAGTTACGGGGGTGATCAGCCCCAGCATTTT. Amino acids: CASSYGGDQPQHF.